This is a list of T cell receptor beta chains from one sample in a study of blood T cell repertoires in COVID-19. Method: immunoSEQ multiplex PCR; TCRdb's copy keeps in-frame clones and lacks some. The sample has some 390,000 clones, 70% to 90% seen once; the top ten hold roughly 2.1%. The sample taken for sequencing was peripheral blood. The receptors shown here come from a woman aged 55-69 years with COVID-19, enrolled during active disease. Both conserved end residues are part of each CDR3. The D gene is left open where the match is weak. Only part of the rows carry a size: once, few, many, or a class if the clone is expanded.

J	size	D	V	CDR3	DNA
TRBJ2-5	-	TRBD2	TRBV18	CASSPGLALSGETQYF	TGTGCCAGCTCACCGGGACTAGCCCTTAGTGGAGAGACCCAGTACTTC
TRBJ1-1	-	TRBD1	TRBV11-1	CASSLMVGQGGTEAFF	TGTGCCAGCAGCTTAATGGTTGGGCAGGGGGGCACTGAAGCTTTCTTT
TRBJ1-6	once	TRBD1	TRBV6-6	CASSLQSGGSQVSPLHF	TGTGCCAGCAGTCTCCAATCAGGGGGCAGTCAAGTTTCACCCCTCCACTTT
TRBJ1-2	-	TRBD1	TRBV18	CASSPGQGHYGYTF	TGTGCCAGCTCACCGGGACAGGGGCACTATGGCTACACCTTC
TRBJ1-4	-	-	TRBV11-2	CASSLGLTREKLFF	TGTGCCAGCAGCTTAGGGCTGACTCGGGAAAAACTGTTTTTT
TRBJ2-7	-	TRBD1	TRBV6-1	CASSEPGQTYEQYF	TGTGCCAGCAGTGAACCGGGACAGACCTACGAGCAGTACTTC
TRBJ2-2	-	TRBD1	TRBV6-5	CASRTGTATGELFF	TGTGCCAGCAGGACCGGGACAGCCACCGGGGAGCTGTTTTTT
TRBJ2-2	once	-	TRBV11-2	CASSTQSGLNTGELFF	TGTGCCAGCAGCACCCAAAGCGGCTTGAACACCGGGGAGCTGTTTTTT
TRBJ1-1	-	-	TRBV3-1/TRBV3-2	CASALGNTEAFF	TGTGCCAGCGCGCTCGGGAACACTGAAGCTTTCTTT
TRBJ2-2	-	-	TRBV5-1	CASSYSGNANTGELFF	TGCGCCAGCAGCTATTCCGGGAACGCGAACACCGGGGAGCTGTTTTTT
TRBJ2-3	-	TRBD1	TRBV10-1	CASSESGTGNTDTQYF	TGCGCCAGCAGTGAGTCAGGGACAGGGAATACAGATACGCAGTATTTT
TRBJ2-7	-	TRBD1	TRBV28	CASSQGFEQYF	TGTGCCAGCTCACAGGGGTTCGAGCAGTACTTC
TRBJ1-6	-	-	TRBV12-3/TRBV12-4	CASSARGNSPLHF	TGTGCCAGCAGTGCAAGGGGAAATTCACCCCTCCACTTT
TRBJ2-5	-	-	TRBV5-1	CASSSTASTGTGETQYF	TGCGCCAGCAGCTCAACCGCGTCGACAGGAACAGGGGAGACCCAGTACTTC
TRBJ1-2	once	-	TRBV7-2	CASRRQFTDYGYTF	TGTGCCAGCAGACGACAGTTTACTGACTATGGCTACACCTTC
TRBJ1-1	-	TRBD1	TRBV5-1	CASSQWDRGQLNTEAFF	TGCGCCAGCAGCCAGTGGGACAGGGGGCAACTGAACACTGAAGCTTTCTTT
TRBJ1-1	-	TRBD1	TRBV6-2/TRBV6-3	CASSYSMTGTNTEAFF	TGTGCCAGCAGTTACTCCATGACAGGGACGAACACTGAAGCTTTCTTT
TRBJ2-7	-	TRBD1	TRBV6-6	CASTGTGLYEQYF	TGTGCCAGCACCGGGACAGGGCTGTACGAGCAGTACTTC
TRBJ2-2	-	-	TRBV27	CASSLYPRGRFYTGELFF	TGTGCCAGCAGTCTATACCCCCGGGGGAGGTTCTACACCGGGGAGCTGTTTTTT
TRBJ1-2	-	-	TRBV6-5	CASRAGRGDYGYTF	TGTGCCAGCAGGGCGGGCAGGGGTGACTATGGCTACACCTTC
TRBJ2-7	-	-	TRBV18	CASSPGPGALYEQYF	TGTGCCAGCTCACCAGGACCAGGGGCTCTCTACGAGCAGTACTTC
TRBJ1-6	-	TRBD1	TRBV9	CASSSKGRGWSPLHF	TGTGCCAGCAGCTCCAAAGGCAGGGGGTGGTCACCCCTCCACTTT